The rows below give T cell receptor beta chains drawn from one sample of a study of identical twins. MiXCR, applied by TCRdb to the 5' RACE reads, yields one record per CDR3 protein. Of roughly 500,000 distinct CDR3 sequences detected, roughly a fifth appear once; the ten largest clones hold about 0.99%. The data were also submitted as part of a second study, on T cells expressing NK-cell markers.

Sequenced sample: CD4+ T cells sorted from blood. These receptors were obtained from a woman under 30 in good health. CDR3s include the opening cysteine and the closing phenylalanine or tryptophan. A D gene is named only where the DNA matches it firmly. The listing skips clone size in some rows; elsewhere it reads once, few, many or a size class.

cdr3_aa	cdr3_nt	d_call	v_call	clone_size	j_call
CASRGQFFSGYTF	TGTGCCAGCCGGGGACAGTTTTTTTCTGGCTACACCTTC	TRBD1	TRBV6-1	.	TRBJ1-2
CSARLRSYNEQFF	TGCAGTGCTCGCTTACGGAGTTACAATGAGCAGTTCTTC	.	TRBV20-1	few	TRBJ2-1
CSASRQGLGTEAFF	TGCAGTGCTAGTAGACAGGGGCTAGGCACTGAAGCTTTCTTT	TRBD1	TRBV20-1	few	TRBJ1-1
CASSLYSPNEKLFF	TGTGCCAGCAGCCTTTATTCCCCAAATGAAAAACTGTTTTTT	.	TRBV6-1	few	TRBJ1-4
CATSRDQSPRRLFF	TGTGCCACCAGCAGAGATCAAAGTCCCCGTCGGCTGTTTTTT	.	TRBV15	.	TRBJ2-2
CASSNRGLAGGGGIDTQYF	TGTGCCAGCAGTAACAGAGGACTAGCGGGAGGTGGTGGGATAGATACGCAGTATTTT	TRBD2	TRBV27	.	TRBJ2-3
CASTLQGHNTGELFF	TGTGCCAGCACCCTACAGGGACACAACACCGGGGAGCTGTTTTTT	.	TRBV6-1	many	TRBJ2-2
CASSLTGDDEKLFF	TGTGCCAGCAGCTTAACCGGGGACGATGAAAAACTGTTTTTT	.	TRBV7-9	few	TRBJ1-4
CSARGTSEIEQYF	TGCAGTGCTAGAGGGACTAGCGAAATCGAGCAGTACTTC	TRBD2	TRBV20-1	.	TRBJ2-7
CASSPTENIQYF	TGCGCCAGCAGCCCCACGGAAAACATTCAGTACTTC	.	TRBV5-1	.	TRBJ2-4
CSAGGAGNNSPLHF	TGCAGTGCCGGGGGGGCAGGAAATAATTCACCCCTCCACTTT	.	TRBV20-1	.	TRBJ1-6
CSARVGTYEQYF	TGCAGTGCTAGGGTCGGAACCTACGAGCAGTACTTC	.	TRBV20-1	.	TRBJ2-7
CASSQGVRTGELFF	TGTGCCAGCAGCCAAGGTGTAAGAACCGGGGAGCTGTTTTTT	.	TRBV3-1	.	TRBJ2-2
CSALTPTNNEQFF	TGCAGTGCTTTGACCCCCACTAACAATGAGCAGTTCTTC	.	TRBV20-1	.	TRBJ2-1
CSEDTDTQYF	TGCAGCGAAGACACAGATACGCAGTATTTT	.	TRBV29-1	few	TRBJ2-3
CASSISGRASNEQFF	TGTGCCAGTAGTATTTCCGGGAGGGCCTCAAATGAGCAGTTCTTC	TRBD2	TRBV19	.	TRBJ2-1
CASSDPRDSRGIDTQYF	TGTGCCAGCAGTGACCCCCGGGACTCCAGAGGGATAGATACGCAGTATTTT	.	TRBV25-1	few	TRBJ2-3
CSASLASGNTIYF	TGCAGTGCTAGCCTGGCAAGTGGAAACACCATATATTTT	.	TRBV20-1	.	TRBJ1-3
CAIRDTTNYGYTF	TGTGCCATCCGGGACACGACTAACTATGGCTACACCTTC	.	TRBV10-3	few	TRBJ1-2
CASSLTHIPSGGLGSSYNEQFF	TGTGCCAGCAGCTTAACTCACATTCCTAGCGGGGGCCTAGGTAGCTCCTACAATGAGCAGTTCTTC	TRBD2	TRBV7-3	.	TRBJ2-1
CSASPLTGGYNEQFF	TGCAGTGCTAGCCCTCTAACGGGGGGGTACAATGAGCAGTTCTTC	TRBD2	TRBV20-1	few	TRBJ2-1
CASSLRASSNEKLFF	TGTGCCAGCAGTTTAAGGGCCTCCTCTAATGAAAAACTGTTTTTT	.	TRBV12-3/TRBV12-4	.	TRBJ1-4
CASSQDSLAGQMDTQYF	TGCGCCAGCAGCCAAGATTCACTAGCGGGACAAATGGATACGCAGTATTTT	TRBD2	TRBV4-3	few	TRBJ2-3
CASSLNVPGELFF	TGTGCCAGCAGTTTAAACGTCCCCGGGGAGCTGTTTTTT	.	TRBV12-3/TRBV12-4	few	TRBJ2-2
CASSRGTEVFF	TGTGCCAGCAGCCGTGGGACAGAAGTTTTCTTT	TRBD1	TRBV6-5	.	TRBJ1-1
CASSSRATVGEKLFF	TGTGCCAGCAGCTCCCGGGCGACCGTTGGTGAAAAACTGTTTTTT	.	TRBV7-9	.	TRBJ1-4
CSVEVRFVAFF	TGCAGCGTTGAGGTCCGATTCGTAGCTTTCTTT	.	TRBV29-1	.	TRBJ1-1
CSVDPLRGGYGYTF	TGCAGTGTGGATCCACTAAGGGGCGGGTATGGCTACACCTTC	.	TRBV20-1	.	TRBJ1-2
CSAAFGMQYF	TGCAGTGCCGCCTTCGGGATGCAGTATTTT	.	TRBV20-1	.	TRBJ2-3
CASKSQTTNYGYTF	TGTGCCAGTAAATCACAGACAACTAACTATGGCTACACCTTC	.	TRBV19	.	TRBJ1-2
CASSPSRGSEQYF	TGTGCCAGCAGCCCCTCACGAGGGTCCGAGCAGTACTTC	.	TRBV12-3/TRBV12-4	.	TRBJ2-7
CASSLLGLNEKLFF	TGCGCCAGCAGCTTGTTGGGGTTAAATGAAAAACTGTTTTTT	.	TRBV5-1	.	TRBJ1-4